This TCR beta chain was sequenced during a study of chemoradiotherapy in HPV16-positive cancers. To note about this clone: As yet, its antigen is unknown.

Sequencing was performed with immunoSEQ multiplex PCR; in TCRdb, only in-frame clones are kept and a portion is missing. The data contain more than 9,500 clones, over 60% of them singletons. The V and J ends lost 5 bases and 6 bases, in that order; junction bases with no gene match: 18. Germline CDR1 is PRHDT and CDR2 is FYEKMQ (reference sequence). The CDR3 loop spans 17 amino acids. Whole-study findings and limits: Non-HPV-specific T cells did not expand in tumors during treatment, whereas candidate HPV-specific clones and E7-related motifs did. HPV-specific T cells were functionally defined from only a couple of HPV16-positive patients. For HPV16-positive patients, expanding HPV-responsive T cells associated with longer recurrence-free survival.

The J gene is TRBJ1-2, the V gene TRBV13; 7 bases align to TRBD1. This clonotype originated in a human donor with HPV-associated anogenital cancer. The specimen was collected from a patient who underwent chemoradiotherapy. The CDR3 bases are TGTGCCAGCAGCCAGGAGGGGGCTTGGGTCAGCGTTAATGGCTACACCTTC. It is translated as CASSQEGAWVSVNGYTF.